What follows is one TCR beta chain and its context. The repertoire was sequenced with immunoSEQ multiplex PCR; TCRdb's copy has only in-frame clones and lacks some. The table records about 310,000 clones, approximately 89% of them present only once. This sample is drawn from a study of blood T cell repertoires in COVID-19. Background on the study: The origin of the acute and convalescent COVID-19 samples was the United States, Italy and Spain.

Allocation to cohorts depended on clinical history reported by the participants. Input material: PBMCs or T cells enriched from blood (not recorded which). The source is a woman in her 30s who had recovered from COVID-19.

The CDR3 spells CASSFQASIVQETQYF. The CDR3 DNA reads TGCGCCAGCAGCTTTCAGGCCAGTATCGTCCAAGAGACCCAGTACTTC. The chain carries TRBV5-1 and TRBJ2-5, with D unresolved. Trimming took off 2 bases at V and 1 base at J, with 15 bases between the two ends. Germline lookup yields CDR1 SGHRS and CDR2 YFSETQ. The CDR3 consists of 16 residues.